This TCR beta chain appears in the sequencing data of a study of blood T cell repertoires in COVID-19. As for the study in general: Specimens from acute and convalescent COVID-19 originated in the United States, Italy and Spain. PBMCs, B-cell-depleted T cells, or T cells were the source of the cDNA or gDNA that made up the material.

Trimming removed 4 bases from V and 2 bases from J; junction bases left unmatched: 9. There are 16 residues in the CDR3. CDR1 and CDR2 from the germline V gene are MGHRA and YSYEKL. The table lists this clone with a count of one. As handled by the study authors: Amplified reference gene primers provided the basis for estimating nucleated cell counts. Generated by immunoSEQ multiplex PCR, the TCRdb table keeps only in-frame clones and is missing some. Clonal size and the V and J genes are those of that table, whereas D and trimming came from the DNA. The sample lists about 340,000 clones; 86% were seen once. Those enrolled in Seattle joined during active infection and were followed longitudinally afterward.

This TCR came from a woman between 55 and 75 years old with COVID-19, enrolled during active disease. The sequenced sample was peripheral blood. The chain employs TRBV4-1 and TRBJ2-7; 9 bases line up with TRBD1. The CDR3, as DNA: TGCGCCAGCAGCCTAGGGGTTGGGGACAGGGCCTACGAGCAGTACTTC. Its translation: CASSLGVGDRAYEQYF.